This T cell receptor beta chain was documented in a study of early T cells in non-severe SARS-CoV-2 infection. The table lists this clonotype with many counts. Tagging with unique molecular identifiers was applied to individual cDNA molecules. TCRdb redid the calling of the 5' RACE reads with MiXCR, one entry per CDR3 protein. The data hold some 66,000 distinct CDR3 sequences, with around 9% observed a single time. What was sequenced was whole blood. The receptor comes from an adult who was a healthcare worker with PCR-confirmed SARS-CoV-2 infection or an uninfected control (not recorded which).

The CDR3 DNA reads TGCGCCAGCAGCCACCCTTTCCTAGCGGGAGACTACGAGCAGTACTTC. Translated, it gives CASSHPFLAGDYEQYF. The V gene is TRBV4-1, the J gene TRBJ2-7; 10 bases map to TRBD2. From germline, CDR1 is MGHRA and CDR2 YSYEKL. The CDR3 loop spans 16 amino acids. V dropped 3 bases and J dropped 3; count of bases not matched to a gene: 8.